These 9 T cell receptor beta chains share one sample of origin, sequenced in a study of blood T cell repertoires in COVID-19. Repertoires were generated with immunoSEQ multiplex PCR, while TCRdb's copy carries only in-frame clones and drops some. This sample has some 490,000 clones; around nine tenths occur once, and the top ten carry 6.5% to 8.5%. Specimen: PBMCs or T cells enriched from blood (not recorded which). These receptor sequences come from an older woman who had recovered from COVID-19.

This rearrangement joins TRBV13 to TRBJ2-7, with a weak D call TRBD2 (6 bases). The V and J ends lost 4 bases and 5 bases respectively, with 12 bases between them. This CDR3 has 13 residues. The germline gives CDR1 PRHDT, CDR2 FYEKMQ (reference sequence). DNA of the CDR3: TGTGCCAGCAGCTGGAGGGTGGGGGACGAGCAGTACGTC. It encodes CASSWRVGDEQYV.

The gene calls are TRBV6-5 and TRBJ2-7; TRBD2 aligns across 13 bases. Unmatched junction bases numbered 8, after V lost 11 bases and J lost 4 bases. The CDR3 loop spans 14 amino acids. Germline V gene data show CDR1 as MNHEY and CDR2 as SVGAGI. This chain's CDR3 is CASGLAGATYEQYV. As DNA, the CDR3 is TGTGCCTCAGGACTAGCGGGGGCCACATACGAGCAGTACGTC.

The CDR3 DNA reads as TGTGCCACCAGCAGAGATCTAGGCAGCTACGAGCAGTACTTC. As protein: CATSRDLGSYEQYF. This sequence joins TRBV15 and TRBJ2-7; D gene uncertain. CDR1 and CDR2 from the germline V gene are LNHNV and YYDKDF (reference sequence). The CDR3 runs 14 residues. V was shortened by 0 bases and J by 3 bases, with 9 bases between the two germline ends.

This clone was found once. The J gene is TRBJ1-3, the V gene TRBV2; possible D gene TRBD1, 5 bases. V lost 2 bases to trimming and J lost 3 bases, with 14 bases between them. CDR3 length: 16 residues. CDR1 and CDR2 from the germline V gene are SNHLY and FYNNEI. The CDR3: CASSERQTLGGNTIYF. DNA of the CDR3: TGTGCCAGCAGTGAAAGACAGACCCTAGGTGGAAACACCATATATTTT.

This chain connects TRBV4-1 to TRBJ2-3; 7 nucleotides line up with TRBD2. This CDR3 region has 15 residues. The trim removed 0 bases at V and 4 bases at J, leaving 4 bases unmatched. Germline V gene lookup returns CDR1 MGHRA and CDR2 YSYEKL. CDR3 region: CASSQDGLDADTQYF. In DNA form, the CDR3 reads TGCGCCAGCAGCCAAGATGGACTAGACGCAGATACGCAGTATTTT.

V usage is TRBV19 and J usage is TRBJ1-2; 9 nucleotides agree with TRBD1. Germline V gene sequence: CDR1 LNHDA, CDR2 SQIVND (reference sequence). The CDR3 has 14 residues. V trimming: 5 bases; J trimming: 4 bases; junction bases outside the gene matches: 5. The CDR3 bases are TGTGCCAGTAGTGTCGACAGGGGGGCCTATGGCTACACCTTC. It translates to CASSVDRGAYGYTF.

CDR3: CASSLRGRGGNTIYF. Here the CDR3 DNA reads TGTGCCAGCAGTTTGAGGGGGCGCGGTGGAAACACCATATATTTT. This chain uses TRBV27 with TRBJ1-3; TRBD1 matches at 7 bases. The V and J ends lost 3 bases and 3 bases, in that order; junction bases with no gene match: 5. CDR1 MNHEY and CDR2 SMNVEV come from the germline V gene (reference sequence). The CDR3 extends over 15 amino acids.

The chain combines TRBV7-8 with TRBJ1-1, with D unresolved. The CDR3 consists of 14 residues. The ends were cut back, 1 base at V and 1 base at J, with 7 bases in the middle. The germline CDR1 and CDR2 sequences are SGHVS and FQNEAQ. CDR3 bases: TGTGCCAGCAGCTTAGTAGCCGGGAACACTGAAGCTTTCTTT. This sequence encodes CASSLVAGNTEAFF.

This rearrangement joins TRBV19 to TRBJ1-1, with 8 bases lining up with TRBD1. Germline values: CDR1 LNHDA, CDR2 SQIVND (reference sequence). J lost 7 bases, V lost 3 bases, and 10 bases had no gene match. This CDR3 is built from 15 residues. The chain's CDR3 is CASSISTSGGLEAFF. Here the CDR3 DNA reads TGTGCCAGTAGTATCTCGACGTCAGGGGGCCTTGAAGCTTTCTTT.